This T cell receptor (beta chain) was obtained from a study of blood T cell repertoires in COVID-19. Study at large: The United States, Italy and Spain supplied acute and convalescent COVID-19 samples.

V lost 6 bases, J lost 0 bases, and 6 bases lay in between. The CDR3 loop spans 14 amino acids. CDR1 MNHEY and CDR2 SMNVEV come from the germline V gene (reference sequence). Produced via immunoSEQ multiplex PCR; TCRdb's table is partial and in-frame only. The table shows around 170,000 clones, with roughly 84% occurring only once. The rearrangement joins TRBV27 to TRBJ1-6, with D unresolved. This TCR was recovered from a man between 18 and 29 years old with active or convalescent COVID-19. Sample: peripheral blood. The CDR3 here is CASRYSSYNSPLHF. Here the CDR3 DNA reads TGTGCCAGCAGATACAGCTCCTATAATTCACCCCTCCACTTT.